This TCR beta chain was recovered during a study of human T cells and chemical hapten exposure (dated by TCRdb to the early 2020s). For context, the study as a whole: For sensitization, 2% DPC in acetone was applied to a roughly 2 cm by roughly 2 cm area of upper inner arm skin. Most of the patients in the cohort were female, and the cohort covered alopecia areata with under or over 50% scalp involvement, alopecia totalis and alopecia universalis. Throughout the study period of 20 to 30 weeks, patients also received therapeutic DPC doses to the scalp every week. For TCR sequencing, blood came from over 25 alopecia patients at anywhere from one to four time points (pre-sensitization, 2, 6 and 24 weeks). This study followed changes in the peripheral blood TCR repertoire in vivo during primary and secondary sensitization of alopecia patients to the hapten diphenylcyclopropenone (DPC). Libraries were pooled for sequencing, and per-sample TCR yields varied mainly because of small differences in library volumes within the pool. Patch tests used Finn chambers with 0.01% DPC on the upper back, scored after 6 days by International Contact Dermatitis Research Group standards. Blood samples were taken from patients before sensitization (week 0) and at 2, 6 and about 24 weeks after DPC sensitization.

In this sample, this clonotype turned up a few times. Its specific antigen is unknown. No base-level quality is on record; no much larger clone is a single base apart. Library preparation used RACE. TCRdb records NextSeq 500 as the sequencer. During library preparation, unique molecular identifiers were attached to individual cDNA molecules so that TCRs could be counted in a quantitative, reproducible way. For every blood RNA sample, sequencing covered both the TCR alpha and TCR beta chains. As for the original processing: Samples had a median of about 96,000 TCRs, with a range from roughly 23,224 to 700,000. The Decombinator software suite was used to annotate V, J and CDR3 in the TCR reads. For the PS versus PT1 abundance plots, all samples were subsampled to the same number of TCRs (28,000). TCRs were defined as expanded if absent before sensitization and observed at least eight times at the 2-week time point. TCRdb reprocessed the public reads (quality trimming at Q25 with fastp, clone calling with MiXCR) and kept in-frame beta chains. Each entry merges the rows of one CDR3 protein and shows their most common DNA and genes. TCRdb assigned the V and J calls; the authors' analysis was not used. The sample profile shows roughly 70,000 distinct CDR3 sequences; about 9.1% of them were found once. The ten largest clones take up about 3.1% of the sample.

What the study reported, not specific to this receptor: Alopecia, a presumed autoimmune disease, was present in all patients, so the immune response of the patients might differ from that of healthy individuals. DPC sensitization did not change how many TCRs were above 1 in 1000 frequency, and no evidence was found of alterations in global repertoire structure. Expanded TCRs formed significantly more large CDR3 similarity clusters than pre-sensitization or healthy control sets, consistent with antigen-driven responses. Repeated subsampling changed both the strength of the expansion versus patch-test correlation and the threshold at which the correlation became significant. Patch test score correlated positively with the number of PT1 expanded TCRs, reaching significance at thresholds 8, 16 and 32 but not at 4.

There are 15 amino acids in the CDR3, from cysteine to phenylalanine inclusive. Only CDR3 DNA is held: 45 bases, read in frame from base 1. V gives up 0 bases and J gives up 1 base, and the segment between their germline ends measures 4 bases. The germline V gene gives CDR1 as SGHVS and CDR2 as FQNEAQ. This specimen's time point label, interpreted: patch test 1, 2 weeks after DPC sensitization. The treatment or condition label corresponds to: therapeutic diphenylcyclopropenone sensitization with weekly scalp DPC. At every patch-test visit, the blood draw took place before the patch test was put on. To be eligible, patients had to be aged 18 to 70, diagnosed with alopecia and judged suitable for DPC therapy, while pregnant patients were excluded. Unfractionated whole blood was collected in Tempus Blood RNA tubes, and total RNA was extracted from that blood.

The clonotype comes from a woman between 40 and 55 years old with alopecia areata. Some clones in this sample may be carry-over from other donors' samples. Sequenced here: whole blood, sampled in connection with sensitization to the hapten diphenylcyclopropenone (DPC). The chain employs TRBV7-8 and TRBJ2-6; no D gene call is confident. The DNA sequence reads TGTGCCAGCAGCTTAGCGGGGTCTGGGGCCAACGTCCTGACTTTC. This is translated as CASSLAGSGANVLTF.